This paragraph reports one TCR beta chain. This entry comes from a study of control samples from healthy donors and cancer patients. V gave up 3 bases and J gave up 0 bases; unmatched junction bases: 7. Germline V gives CDR1 MDHEN, CDR2 SYDVKM. This CDR3 spans 16 amino acids. Using immunoSEQ multiplex PCR, the repertoire was profiled, and TCRdb retains in-frame clones only, with some absent. The sample carries about 120,000 clones, about 92% recorded once. The rearrangement links TRBV28 to TRBJ1-1; TRBD1 matches at 7 bases. Specimen: PBMCs. The clonotype comes from an elderly man with head and neck cancer. The CDR3, as DNA: TGTGCCAGCAGTTTTTCGCGGACAGGCCTGAACACTGAAGCTTTCTTT. Translated: CASSFSRTGLNTEAFF.